This T cell receptor beta chain was captured by sequencing in a study of breast tumors, draining lymph nodes, adjacent tissues. Overall study findings and caveats: Tumors had less TCR diversity than lymph nodes, more than nontumor tissue. Data fit most tumor T cells coming from lymph node, expanding in tumor. That most tumor T cells come from lymph nodes remained unproven.

Breast cancer patients provided tissue from their axillary draining lymph nodes. The junction had 6 bases not matched to a gene; V was cut back by 8 bases and J by 5 bases. The germline V gene has CDR1 KGHDR and CDR2 SFDVKD. The CDR3 is made up of 13 amino acids. This clonotype has a count of ten or more. Its matching antigen is unknown. TCRdb processed the multiplex PCR reads anew with MiXCR; each CDR3 protein has one entry. The table lists about 230,000 distinct CDR3 sequences, about 32% of them singletons. This chain joins TRBV24-1 and TRBJ2-7; 9 bases are a match to TRBD2. This sequence originates from a female donor with breast cancer. Some clones in this sample may be carry-over from other donors' samples. Source material: axillary lymph node tissue. The CDR3 nucleotides read TGTGCCACCATGACTAGCGGTAACGACGAGCAGTACTTC. Encoded protein: CATMTSGNDEQYF.